This T cell receptor beta chain was profiled in a study of blood T cell repertoires in COVID-19. Study-level background: Spain, Italy and the United States supplied samples that represented acute and convalescent COVID-19.

This CDR3 has 16 amino acids. V dropped 3 bases and J dropped 3 bases, with 15 bases sitting between them. Germline CDR1 is SNHLY and CDR2 is FYNNEI. Per the original data handling: Amplifying reference gene primers gave estimates of nucleated cell counts. The data were produced by immunoSEQ multiplex PCR, yet TCRdb's version contains in-frame clones alone and is incomplete. Clone size and V and J calls were adopted from that table, with D and trimming inferred from the DNA. The top ten hold around 3.3% of the sample, which has 250,000 or so clones, nearly 90% seen once. The sequenced material came from peripheral blood. The chain recombines TRBV2 with TRBJ1-3; the D gene is possibly TRBD1 (5 bases). The TCR originated in a young man with active or convalescent COVID-19. The CDR3 DNA follows: TGTGCCAGCAGTGAGGGTCGGGTAGGGGATGGAAACACCATATATTTT. Its protein product is CASSEGRVGDGNTIYF.